The rows below give T cell receptor beta chains drawn from one sample of a study of blood T cell repertoires in COVID-19. Clones were read by immunoSEQ multiplex PCR, and TCRdb kept only the in-frame ones, dropping some. In the table there are about 180,000 clones, approximately 90% of which are singletons. The sample was peripheral blood. The receptors here all came from a woman aged 25 to 45 with active or convalescent COVID-19. CDR3s include the opening cysteine and the closing phenylalanine or tryptophan. D genes are given only for firm matches. Expanded clones get a size class; other rows say once, few or many, or leave the size out.

V gene	J gene	D gene	clone size	CDR3 DNA	CDR3 protein
TRBV12-5	TRBJ1-1	.	.	TGTGCTAGTGGTTGGGACTGGACTGAAGCTTTCTTT	CASGWDWTEAFF
TRBV9	TRBJ1-1	TRBD1	.	TGTGCCAGCATCGTCAGGACAGGGGGTAGGGACACTGAAGCTTTCTTT	CASIVRTGGRDTEAFF
TRBV11-3	TRBJ1-2	.	.	TGTGCCAGCAGCTTAGATCAGGAAGCTAACTATGGCTACACCTTC	CASSLDQEANYGYTF
TRBV2	TRBJ2-1	.	.	TGTGCCAGCAGTGAATCCGGCAGGGGCGATGAGCAGTTCTTC	CASSESGRGDEQFF
TRBV2	TRBJ1-2	.	.	TGTGCCAGCAGTGTTGAGGGGGAGGGCTATGGCTACACCTTC	CASSVEGEGYGYTF
TRBV5-6	TRBJ1-2	.	.	TGTGCCAGCAGCTTGTTCAGGGGAAATGGCTACACCTTC	CASSLFRGNGYTF
TRBV2	TRBJ2-1	.	once	TGTGCCAGCACTCGGGAGAATGAAAACAATGAGCAGTTCTTC	CASTRENENNEQFF
TRBV6-5	TRBJ2-4	.	.	TGTGCCAGCAGTTCCCCCAGTGAGGGAGTAAACATTCAGTACTTC	CASSSPSEGVNIQYF
TRBV4-1	TRBJ1-4	TRBD1	.	TGCGCCAGCAGCCTCCGGGACAGGGGGCAGGATGAAAAACTGTTTTTT	CASSLRDRGQDEKLFF
TRBV7-2	TRBJ2-7	TRBD2	.	TGTGCCAGCAGCTTAGTGGGACTAGGGGCTGGGGAGCAGTACTTC	CASSLVGLGAGEQYF
TRBV6-5	TRBJ1-6	.	.	TGTGCCGGGAGCCGGGAACCCGGTTCGAATTCACCCCTCCACTTT	CAGSREPGSNSPLHF
TRBV6-5	TRBJ1-4	.	.	TGTGCCAGCAGGCCGGACAGCTCTAATGAAAAACTGTTTTTT	CASRPDSSNEKLFF
TRBV6-5	TRBJ1-1	TRBD1	.	TGTGCCAGCAACGGACAGGGCGACACTGAAGCTTTCTTT	CASNGQGDTEAFF
TRBV20-1	TRBJ2-7	.	.	TGCAGTGCTAGTGTGCTAGCCGCCCCCTACGAGCAGTACTTC	CSASVLAAPYEQYF
TRBV19	TRBJ1-1	TRBD1	.	TGTGCCAGTAGTCCGAGACAGGGGGCGTACACTGAAGCTTTCTTT	CASSPRQGAYTEAFF
TRBV5-6	TRBJ2-5	TRBD1	.	TGTGCCAGCAGCCCGGGGACAGGGCAAGAGACCCAGTACTTC	CASSPGTGQETQYF
TRBV12-3/TRBV12-4	TRBJ1-5	.	.	TGTGCCAGCACCGAGGGTGCGTCTCAGCCCCAGCATTTT	CASTEGASQPQHF
TRBV6-6	TRBJ1-4	TRBD1	.	TGTGCCAGCAGGAACCGCGGACAGGGGCGGGAAAAACTGTTTTTT	CASRNRGQGREKLFF
TRBV5-5	TRBJ2-6	TRBD1	.	TGTGCCAGCTCTACCGGACAGGTGGTATCCGGGGCCAACGTCCTGACTTTC	CASSTGQVVSGANVLTF
TRBV18	TRBJ1-5	.	.	TGTGCCAGCTCACCATTAGCAGTAAATCAGCCCCAGCATTTT	CASSPLAVNQPQHF
TRBV6-5	TRBJ2-5	.	.	TGTGCCAGCAAACTATCGCAGGGTCAAGAGACCCAGTACTTC	CASKLSQGQETQYF
TRBV9	TRBJ2-7	.	.	TGTGCCAGCAGCGTAGGAGGCGGAACCTCCTACGAGCAGTACTTC	CASSVGGGTSYEQYF
TRBV14	TRBJ2-7	.	.	TGTGCCAGCAGCCAAGATAGAATCACCCACTCCTACGAGCAGTACTTC	CASSQDRITHSYEQYF
TRBV16	TRBJ1-6	.	.	TGTGCCAGCAGCCAAGCGACCCCGGGGAGCTCCTATAATTCACCCCTCCACTTT	CASSQATPGSSYNSPLHF
TRBV3-1/TRBV3-2	TRBJ2-7	TRBD1	.	TGTGCCAGCAGCCAAGTACCGACCGGGACAGACTACGAGCAGTACTTC	CASSQVPTGTDYEQYF
TRBV28	TRBJ1-6	.	once	TGTGCCAGCATAACAGGGAAGGGCGGTTCACCCCTCCACTTT	CASITGKGGSPLHF
TRBV6-5	TRBJ1-6	TRBD1	once	TGTGCCAGCGAGAGACAGGGCGTGAATAATTCACCCCTCCACTTT	CASERQGVNNSPLHF
TRBV28	TRBJ2-6	.	once	TGTGCCAGCAGTCACTATGCAGGGGCTGGGGCCAACGTCCTGACTTTC	CASSHYAGAGANVLTF
TRBV18	TRBJ2-1	TRBD2	.	TGTGCCAGCTCACCCAATACCGGGACTAGATACAATGAGCAGTTCTTC	CASSPNTGTRYNEQFF
TRBV6-6	TRBJ2-7	TRBD1	.	TGTGCCAGCAGACTGGGACAGAACTTGTACGAGCAGTACTTC	CASRLGQNLYEQYF
TRBV5-6	TRBJ1-4	.	.	TGTGCCAGCAGCTTGACGGGGTTTAATAATGAAAAACTGTTTTTT	CASSLTGFNNEKLFF
TRBV7-2	TRBJ2-1	.	.	TGTGCCAGCAGCTCAACTAGGAACAATGAGCAGTTCTTC	CASSSTRNNEQFF
TRBV10-2	TRBJ1-3	.	.	TGCGCCAGCAGTGAACGGGGAAACCCTGGAAACACCATATATTTT	CASSERGNPGNTIYF